Below, one T cell receptor beta chain is given with its context. This entry comes from a study of molecular identifiers for immune sequencing clone quantification. Losses at the gene ends were 0 bases for V and 4 bases for J; bases not matched to a gene: 8. The CDR3 contains 16 residues. Germline CDR1 and CDR2: SGDLS and YYNGEE. TCRdb reanalysed the PCR reads using MiXCR and keeps one entry per CDR3 protein. The sample has about 510,000 distinct CDR3 sequences, roughly 26% seen once; the top ten hold under 0.8%. The TCR was taken from a human donor in good health. Some libraries in this study had Jurkat cell RNA spiked in. The rearrangement uses TRBV9 and TRBJ2-3; 7 positions match TRBD1. Specimen: naive CD8+ T cells from blood, with Jurkat cell RNA spiked in. Described subset: FACS-sorted CD8+CD4-CCR7+CD45RA+ naive T cells. For the CDR3, the DNA is TGTGCCAGCAGCGTAGGCGCCGGACAGGTGGCAGATACGCAGTATTTT. It codes for CASSVGAGQVADTQYF.